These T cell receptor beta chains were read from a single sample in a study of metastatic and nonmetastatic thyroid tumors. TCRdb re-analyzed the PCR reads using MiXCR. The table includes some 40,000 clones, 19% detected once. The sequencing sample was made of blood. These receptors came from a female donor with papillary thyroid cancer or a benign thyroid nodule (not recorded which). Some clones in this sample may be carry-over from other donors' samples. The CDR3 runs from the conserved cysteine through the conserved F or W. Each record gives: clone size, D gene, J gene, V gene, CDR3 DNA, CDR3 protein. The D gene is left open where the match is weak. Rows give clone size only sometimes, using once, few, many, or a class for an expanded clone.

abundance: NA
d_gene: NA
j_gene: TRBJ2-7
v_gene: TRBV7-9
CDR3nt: TGTGCCAGCAGCCCGCCCGGGGGACCCTACGATCAGTACTTC
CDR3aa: CASSPPGGPYDQYF

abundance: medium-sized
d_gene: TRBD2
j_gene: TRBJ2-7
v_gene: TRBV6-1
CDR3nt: TGTGCCAGCAGTGATGCAGCGGGAGACCACCCTTACGAGCAGTACTTC
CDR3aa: CASSDAAGDHPYEQYF

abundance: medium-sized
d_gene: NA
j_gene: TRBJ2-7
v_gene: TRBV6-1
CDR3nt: TGTGCCAGCAGTGAAGGGCCCCACGAGCAGTACTTC
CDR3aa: CASSEGPHEQYF

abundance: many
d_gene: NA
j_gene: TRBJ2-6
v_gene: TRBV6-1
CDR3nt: TGTGCCAGCAGTGGCCATCGCTCTGGGGCCAACGTCCTGACTTTC
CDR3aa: CASSGHRSGANVLTF

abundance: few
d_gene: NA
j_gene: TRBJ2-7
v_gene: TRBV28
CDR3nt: TGTGCCAGCAGTCGAGGTCCTGCCTACGAGCAGTACTTC
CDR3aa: CASSRGPAYEQYF

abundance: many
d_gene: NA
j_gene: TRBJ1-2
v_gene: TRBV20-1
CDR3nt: TGCAGTGCTAGCTCTATGGGGGGACGGGTTAACTATGGCTACACCTTC
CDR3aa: CSASSMGGRVNYGYTF

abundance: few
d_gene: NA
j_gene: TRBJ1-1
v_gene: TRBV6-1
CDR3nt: TGTGCCAGCATGGAAAAGTACCGAACTGAAGCTTTCTTT
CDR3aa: CASMEKYRTEAFF

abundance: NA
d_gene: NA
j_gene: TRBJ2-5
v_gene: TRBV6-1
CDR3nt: TGTGCCAGCAGTGAAGAGGTCCTACTGGCGGGGCTAGGTGAGACCCAGTACTTC
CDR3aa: CASSEEVLLAGLGETQYF

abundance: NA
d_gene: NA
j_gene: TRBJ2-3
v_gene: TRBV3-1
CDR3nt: TGTGCCAGCAGCCCTGGGGAGTCTAGCACAGATACGCAGTATTTT
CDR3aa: CASSPGESSTDTQYF

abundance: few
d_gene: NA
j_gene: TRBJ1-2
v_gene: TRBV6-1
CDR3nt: TGTGCAAATAACCCAGGGGCAGGCTACACCTTC
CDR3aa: CANNPGAGYTF

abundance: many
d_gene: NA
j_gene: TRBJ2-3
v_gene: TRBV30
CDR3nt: TGTGCCTACAAGGGGGGGGTAGCAGATACGCAGTATTTT
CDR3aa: CAYKGGVADTQYF

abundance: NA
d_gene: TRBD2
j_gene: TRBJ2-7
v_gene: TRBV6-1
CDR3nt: TGTGCCAGCGGAGAGCGGGGCTCCTACGAGCAGTACTTC
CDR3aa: CASGERGSYEQYF

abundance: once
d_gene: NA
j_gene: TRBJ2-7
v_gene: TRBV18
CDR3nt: TGTGCCAGCTCACCGGGAATCGGGAACGAGCAGTACTTC
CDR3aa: CASSPGIGNEQYF

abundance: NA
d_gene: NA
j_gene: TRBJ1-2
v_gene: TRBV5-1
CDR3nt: TGCGCCAGCAGCTTGTCCCAGGGAGGATATGGCTACACCTTC
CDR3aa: CASSLSQGGYGYTF